This is a list of T cell receptor beta chains from one sample in a study of early T cells in non-severe SARS-CoV-2 infection. One entry per CDR3 protein, called by TCRdb with MiXCR from the 5' RACE reads. The table includes about 30,000 distinct CDR3 sequences, roughly 5.4% detected once. Sequencing input: whole blood. These receptors all come from an adult who was a healthcare worker with PCR-confirmed SARS-CoV-2 infection or an uninfected control (not recorded which). Both conserved end residues are part of each CDR3. The D gene is left open where the match is weak. Only part of the rows carry a size: once, few, many, or a class if the clone is expanded.

CDR3 DNA	CDR3 protein	CDR3 length	V gene	D gene	clone size	J gene
TGCGCCAGCAGCTTGGACCAAGGGGGCACTGAAGCTTTCTTT	CASSLDQGGTEAFF	14	TRBV5-1	.	many	TRBJ1-1
TGTGCCAGCAGCCGACAGTCCGATCAGCCCCAGCATTTT	CASSRQSDQPQHF	13	TRBV7-9	.	many	TRBJ1-5
TGTGCCAGCAGCCTCGACAGGGTGAAAGCAAGGTTGACCCAGTACTTC	CASSLDRVKARLTQYF	16	TRBV7-8	TRBD1	many	TRBJ2-5
TGTGCCAGTAGTATCGACAGGGGCCAATACAATGAGCAGTTCTTC	CASSIDRGQYNEQFF	15	TRBV19	TRBD1	.	TRBJ2-1
TGTGCCAGCAGCTTGACTATGGAGCAGTACTTC	CASSLTMEQYF	11	TRBV11-2	.	few	TRBJ2-7
TGTGCCAGCAGTACTTCAGGAGCGGGGATGGTAGAGACCCAGTACTTC	CASSTSGAGMVETQYF	16	TRBV27	TRBD2	many	TRBJ2-5
TGTGCCAGCAGCCCAGCCGCGGGGAGGAGCAATGAGCAGTTCTTC	CASSPAAGRSNEQFF	15	TRBV4-2	.	.	TRBJ2-1
TGCGCCAGCAGTGACTGGAGAGACACTGAAGCTTTCTTT	CASSDWRDTEAFF	13	TRBV10-1	.	many	TRBJ1-1
TGTGCCAGCAGTTCACTCCTGGAGATTGCGACAGATACGCAGTATTTT	CASSSLLEIATDTQYF	16	TRBV28	.	many	TRBJ2-3
TGCAGTGCCCCCAGCCCCTGGGGGATGAACACTGAAGCTTTCTTT	CSAPSPWGMNTEAFF	15	TRBV20-1	.	few	TRBJ1-1
TGCAGCGTTGGTGACGGGTCGGGCACTGAAGCTTTCTTT	CSVGDGSGTEAFF	13	TRBV29-1	.	many	TRBJ1-1
TGCGCCAGCAGCCAAGATAGCGCGGGATCCTACGAGCAGTACTTC	CASSQDSAGSYEQYF	15	TRBV4-3	.	few	TRBJ2-7
TGTGCCAGCACACCCGGGGGCGGGAGGGCCCCAGATACGCAGTATTTT	CASTPGGGRAPDTQYF	16	TRBV11-3	TRBD2	.	TRBJ2-3
TGTGCCAGTACCTTGGGACGATCGGGTAATGAGCAGTTCTTC	CASTLGRSGNEQFF	14	TRBV19	.	.	TRBJ2-1
TGCAGTGCTAGAGGGGAGAGGGACAGCAACGAGCAGTACTTC	CSARGERDSNEQYF	14	TRBV20-1	TRBD1	many	TRBJ2-7
TGTGCCAGCAGCTATACAGGGTTGAATGAGCAGTTCTTC	CASSYTGLNEQFF	13	TRBV7-2	.	many	TRBJ2-1
TGCGCCAGCAGCCAAGATCGGCCGACTAGCGGGAGGGCGTACGAGCAGTACTTC	CASSQDRPTSGRAYEQYF	18	TRBV4-3	TRBD2	few	TRBJ2-7
TGTGCCAGCCAGACCCAGAGCGGGAGTGGGGGTACCGGGGAGCTGTTTTTT	CASQTQSGSGGTGELFF	17	TRBV3-1	TRBD2	many	TRBJ2-2
TGTGCCAGCAGCGCTCGGGACAGCGGAAACACCATATATTTT	CASSARDSGNTIYF	14	TRBV7-6	TRBD1	many	TRBJ1-3
TGTGCCAGCACCGGACAGGCGAACACTGAAGCTTTCTTT	CASTGQANTEAFF	13	TRBV7-9	TRBD1	many	TRBJ1-1
TGTGTCACCAGTGATTTCTACTATGGCTACACCTTC	CVTSDFYYGYTF	12	TRBV24-1	.	.	TRBJ1-2
TGCAGTGCTAGAGATCCCGGACGGGGGTGGGAAGAGACCCAGTACTTC	CSARDPGRGWEETQYF	16	TRBV20-1	.	.	TRBJ2-5
TGTGCCAGCAGCGTGGGGGAGACCGGGACGGACGGGGAGCTGTTTTTT	CASSVGETGTDGELFF	16	TRBV9	.	many	TRBJ2-2
TGTGCCAGCAGCGAGACAGTCCCGAACACTGAAGCTTTCTTT	CASSETVPNTEAFF	14	TRBV7-2	.	.	TRBJ1-1
TGTGCCAGCAGCCACTCTATACAGGGGGCCACTGAAGCTTTCTTT	CASSHSIQGATEAFF	15	TRBV12-3/TRBV12-4	TRBD1	.	TRBJ1-1
TGCGCCAGCAGCCAAATACAGGGGGCGTTCGGCAATCAGCCCCAGCATTTT	CASSQIQGAFGNQPQHF	17	TRBV4-1	TRBD1	many	TRBJ1-5
TGTGCCAGCAGGACCCAGGTGACCACTGAAGCTTTCTTT	CASRTQVTTEAFF	13	TRBV28	.	.	TRBJ1-1
TGTGCCAGCAGTGATCGGGGACAAAGCAATCAGCCCCAGCATTTT	CASSDRGQSNQPQHF	15	TRBV6-1	.	many	TRBJ1-5
TGTGCCAGCAGCTTGGCCGGGACAGGGGCGGATCAGCCCCAGCATTTT	CASSLAGTGADQPQHF	16	TRBV5-6	TRBD1	many	TRBJ1-5
TGTGCCAGCAGTTTAGGGGACAGGGTCAGGGCCGGGGAGCTGTTTTTT	CASSLGDRVRAGELFF	16	TRBV28	TRBD1	many	TRBJ2-2